The clone carrying this T cell receptor beta chain was counted a few times. This CDR3 contains 16 residues. The V and J ends lost 5 bases and 0 bases, in that order; junction bases with no gene match: 4. From germline, CDR1 is SGHVS and CDR2 FNYEAQ. TCRdb passed the RT-PCR reads through MiXCR, listing each CDR3 protein once. The sample includes 650,000 to 800,000 distinct CDR3 sequences, more than 13% of them seen just once. The sequencing input was memory CD4+ T cells from blood. The chain is built from TRBV7-6 and TRBJ2-1, with 10 bases matching TRBD2. This TCR was sampled from a female donor in good health, serving as a healthy control. The CDR3 is CASSSLAGVSYNEQFF. CDR3 bases: TGTGCCAGCAGCAGCCTAGCGGGAGTCTCCTACAATGAGCAGTTCTTC.